This T cell receptor beta chain was obtained from a study of shared clonotypes between healthy human individuals. The method was immunoSEQ multiplex PCR; TCRdb's version includes in-frame clones alone and lacks a portion of them. The sample has 2 million to 3 million clones, 93% seen once. Looked up from germline, CDR1 is KGHSH and CDR2 is LQKENI. Trimming shortened V by 1 base and J by 4 bases, and 13 bases separated the two germline ends. This CDR3 is 15 amino acids long. The chain is built from TRBV18 and TRBJ1-2; no reliable D call. The source of this sequence is a man younger than 35 in good health. Some clones in this sample may be carry-over from other donors' samples. The specimen was naive CD4+ T cells from PBMCs. Subset in this sample: CD45RA+ positively selected. CDR3 region: CASSPRVGVSYGYTF. The CDR3 DNA sequence: TGTGCCAGCTCACCACGAGTCGGGGTCAGCTATGGCTACACCTTC.